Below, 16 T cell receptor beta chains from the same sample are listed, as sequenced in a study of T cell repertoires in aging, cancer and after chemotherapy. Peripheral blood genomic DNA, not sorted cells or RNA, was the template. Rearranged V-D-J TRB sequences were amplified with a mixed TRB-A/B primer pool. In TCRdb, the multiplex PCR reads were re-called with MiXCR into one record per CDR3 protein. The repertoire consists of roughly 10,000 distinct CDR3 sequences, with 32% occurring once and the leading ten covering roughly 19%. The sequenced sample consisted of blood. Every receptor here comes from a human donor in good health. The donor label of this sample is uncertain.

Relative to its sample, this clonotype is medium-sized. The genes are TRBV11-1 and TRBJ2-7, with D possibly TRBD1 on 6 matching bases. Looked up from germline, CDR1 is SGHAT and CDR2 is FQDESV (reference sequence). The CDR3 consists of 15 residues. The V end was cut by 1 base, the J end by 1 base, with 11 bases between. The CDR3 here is CASSLEGQSSYEQYF. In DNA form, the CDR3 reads TGTGCCAGCAGCTTAGAAGGACAGAGTTCCTACGAGCAGTACTTC. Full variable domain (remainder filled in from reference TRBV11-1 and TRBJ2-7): EAEVAQSPRYKITEKSQAVAFWCDPISGHATLYWYRQILGQGPELLVQFQDESVVDDSQLPKDRFSAERLKGVDSTLKIQPAELGDSAMYLCASSLEGQSSYEQYFGPGTRLTVT.

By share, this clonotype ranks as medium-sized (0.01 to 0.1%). The CDR3 reads CAWTPRDTQYF. The CDR3 DNA reads as TGTGCCTGGACCCCCCGGGATACGCAGTATTTT. This chain joins TRBV30 and TRBJ2-3; D ambiguous. V lost 4 bases, J lost 6 bases, and 8 bases lay in between. From germline, CDR1 is GTSNPN and CDR2 SVGIG (reference sequence). The CDR3 totals 11 residues.

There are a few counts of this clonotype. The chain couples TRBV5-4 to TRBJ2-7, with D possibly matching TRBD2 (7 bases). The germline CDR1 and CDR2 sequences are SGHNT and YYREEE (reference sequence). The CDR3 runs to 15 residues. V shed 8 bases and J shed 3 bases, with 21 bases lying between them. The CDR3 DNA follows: TGTGCCAGTAACAAGGGGGGGCCAGAGGACTACGAGCAGTACTTC. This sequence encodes CASNKGGPEDYEQYF.

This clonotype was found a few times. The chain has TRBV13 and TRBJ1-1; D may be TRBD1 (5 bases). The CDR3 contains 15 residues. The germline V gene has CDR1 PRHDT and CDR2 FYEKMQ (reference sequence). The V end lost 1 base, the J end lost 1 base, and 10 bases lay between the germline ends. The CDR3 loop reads CASSLAGGRNTEAFF. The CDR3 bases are TGTGCCAGCAGCTTAGCTGGGGGTAGGAACACTGAAGCTTTCTTT.

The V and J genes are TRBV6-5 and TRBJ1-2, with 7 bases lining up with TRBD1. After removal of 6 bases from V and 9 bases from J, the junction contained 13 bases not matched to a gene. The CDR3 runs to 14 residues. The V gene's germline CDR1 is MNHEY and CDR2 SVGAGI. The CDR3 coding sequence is TGTGCCAGCAGCAGGACAGGAATTAGTGAAAGCTACACCTTC. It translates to CASSRTGISESYTF.

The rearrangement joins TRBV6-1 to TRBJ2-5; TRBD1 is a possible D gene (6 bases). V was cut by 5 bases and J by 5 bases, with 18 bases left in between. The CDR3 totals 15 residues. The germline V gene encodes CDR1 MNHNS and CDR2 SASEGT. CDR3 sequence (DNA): TGTGCCAGCAGTTGGGGACAAGGGCTTGTTGAGACCCAGTACTTC. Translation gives CASSWGQGLVETQYF.

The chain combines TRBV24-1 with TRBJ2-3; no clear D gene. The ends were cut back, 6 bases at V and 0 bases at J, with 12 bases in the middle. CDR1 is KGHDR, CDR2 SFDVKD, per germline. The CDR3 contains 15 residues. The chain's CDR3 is CATSSRAASTDTQYF. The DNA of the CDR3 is TGTGCCACCAGTAGCCGGGCTGCTAGCACAGATACGCAGTATTTT.

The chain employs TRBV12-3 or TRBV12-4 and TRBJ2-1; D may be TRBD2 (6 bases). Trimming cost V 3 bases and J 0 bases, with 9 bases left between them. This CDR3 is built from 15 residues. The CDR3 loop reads CASSFLRGSYNEQFF. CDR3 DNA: TGTGCCAGCAGTTTCCTGCGGGGCTCCTACAATGAGCAGTTCTTC.

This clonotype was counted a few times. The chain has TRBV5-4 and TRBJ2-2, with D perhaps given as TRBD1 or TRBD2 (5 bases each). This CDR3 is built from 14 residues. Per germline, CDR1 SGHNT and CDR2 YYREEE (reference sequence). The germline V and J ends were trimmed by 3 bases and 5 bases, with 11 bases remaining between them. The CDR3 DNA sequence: TGTGCCAGCAGCTGGGTCAGGGAGACCGGGGAGCTGTTTTTT. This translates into CASSWVRETGELFF.

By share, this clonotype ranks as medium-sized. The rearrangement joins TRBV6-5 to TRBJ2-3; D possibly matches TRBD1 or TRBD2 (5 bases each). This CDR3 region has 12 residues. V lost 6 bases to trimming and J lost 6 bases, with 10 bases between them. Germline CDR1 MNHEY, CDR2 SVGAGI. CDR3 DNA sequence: TGTGCCAGCAGCGTCTGGGGGGATACGCAGTATTTT. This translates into CASSVWGDTQYF.

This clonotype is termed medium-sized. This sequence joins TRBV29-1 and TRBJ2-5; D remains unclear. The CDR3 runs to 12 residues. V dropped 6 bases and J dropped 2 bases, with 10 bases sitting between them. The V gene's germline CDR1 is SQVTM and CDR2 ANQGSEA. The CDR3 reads CSVRDGQETQYF. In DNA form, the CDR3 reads TGCAGCGTCCGCGATGGGCAAGAGACCCAGTACTTC.

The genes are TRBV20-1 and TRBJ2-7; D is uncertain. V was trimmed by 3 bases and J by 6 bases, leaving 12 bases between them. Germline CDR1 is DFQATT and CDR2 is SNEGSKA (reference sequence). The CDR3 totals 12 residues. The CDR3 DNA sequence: TGCAGTGCTAGGTCCGGGCGAGGCGAGCAGTACTTC. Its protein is CSARSGRGEQYF.

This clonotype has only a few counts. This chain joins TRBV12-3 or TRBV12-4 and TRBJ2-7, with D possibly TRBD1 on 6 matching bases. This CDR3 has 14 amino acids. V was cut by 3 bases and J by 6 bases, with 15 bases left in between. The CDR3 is CASSLPGAAGEQYF. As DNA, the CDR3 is TGTGCCAGCAGTTTGCCAGGGGCTGCGGGCGAGCAGTACTTC.

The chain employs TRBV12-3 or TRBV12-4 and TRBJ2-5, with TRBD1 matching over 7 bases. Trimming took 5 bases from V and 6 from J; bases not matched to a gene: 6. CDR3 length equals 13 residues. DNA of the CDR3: TGTGCCAGCAGTGGGGTAGGGGGCAAGACCCAGTACTTC. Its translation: CASSGVGGKTQYF.

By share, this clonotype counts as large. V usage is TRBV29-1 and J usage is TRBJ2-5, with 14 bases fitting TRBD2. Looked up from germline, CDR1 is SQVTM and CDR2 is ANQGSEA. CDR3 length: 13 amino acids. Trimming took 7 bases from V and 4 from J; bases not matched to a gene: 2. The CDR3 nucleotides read TGCAGCGGACTAGCGGGGGGGCCAGAGACCCAGTACTTC. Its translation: CSGLAGGPETQYF.

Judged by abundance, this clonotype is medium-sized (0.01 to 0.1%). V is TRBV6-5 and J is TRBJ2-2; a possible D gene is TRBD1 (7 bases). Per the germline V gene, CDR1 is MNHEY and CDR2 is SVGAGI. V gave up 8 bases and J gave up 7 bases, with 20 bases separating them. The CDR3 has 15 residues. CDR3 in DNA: TGTGCCAGCCGCCCGTCGACAGGGCGGGGCGGGGAGCTGTTTTTT. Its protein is CASRPSTGRGGELFF.